This paragraph reports one TCR beta chain. This record comes from a study of CD4 and CD8 cells across lung adenocarcinoma regions. TCRdb itself ran the PCR reads through MiXCR, one entry per CDR3 protein. The table has some 11,000 distinct CDR3 sequences, around 59% seen once. The CDR3 is 13 residues long. Germline assignment: CDR1 MNHNS and CDR2 SASEGT. The V end was cut by 6 bases, the J end by 3 bases, with 11 bases between. Sample: CD8+ T cells from the margin of a lung tumor. The rearrangement joins TRBV6-1 to TRBJ1-2; D might be TRBD1 (5 bases). This clonotype was sampled from a male donor with lung adenocarcinoma. The CD4 and CD8 labels of this study may be unreliable. CDR3 in amino acids: CASRSGLDYGYTF. DNA of the CDR3: TGTGCCAGCAGGTCAGGGCTTGACTATGGCTACACCTTC.